This TCR beta chain was sequenced for a study of PD-L1 blockade in urothelial cancer. Turning to the study itself: The researchers analyzed blood 3 weeks (second dose) and 6 weeks after treatment start. Each blood sample yielded a median of 141,255 T cells.

Profiled with immunoSEQ multiplex PCR; TCRdb holds only in-frame clones, not every one. The sample shows roughly 52,000 clones, more than 65% of them seen only once. Time point defined: pretreatment peripheral blood. Study outcomes and limitations: Below-median pretreatment blood TCR clonality predicted better survival.

Remarks on this clone: Its antigen is currently unknown.

The germline V gene has CDR1 MGHDK and CDR2 SYGVNS. This CDR3 comprises 15 residues. Trimming took off 1 base at V and 1 base at J, with 10 bases between the two ends. The source of this sequence is a man between 65 and 85 years old with urothelial cancer. The gene calls are TRBV25-1 and TRBJ1-1; possibly TRBD1 for D (6 bases). The sample here was PBMCs, taken around atezolizumab (anti-PD-L1) treatment. The CDR3 nucleotides are TGTGCCAGCAGTGAATCCCGGACAGCGAACACTGAAGCTTTCTTT. It yields the protein CASSESRTANTEAFF.